This T cell receptor (beta chain) was sequenced during a study of CDR3 diversity in severe acne. V dropped 4 bases and J dropped 1 base, with 14 bases sitting between them. The CDR3 runs to 15 residues. Germline CDR1 reads SGDLS; CDR2 reads YYNGEE. The sample holds many counts of this clonotype. TCRdb fed the PCR reads into MiXCR, producing one record per CDR3 protein. The sample lists 90,000 or so distinct CDR3 sequences, about 48% occurring once. The chain combines TRBV9 with TRBJ2-5; the D gene is possibly TRBD2 (5 bases). Sequencing input: blood. This clonotype was sampled from a male donor in good health, serving as a control. The CDR3 reads CASSTLGLSQETQYF. The DNA for the CDR3 is TGTGCCAGCAGCACCTTAGGACTGAGCCAAGAGACCCAGTACTTC.